The clone carrying this T cell receptor (beta chain) was observed a handful of times. Its cognate antigen is unknown. This entry belongs to a study of tumor-infiltrating lymphocytes in primary liver carcinoma. Extraction also yielded germline DNA, while blood RNA was obtained from unsorted whole blood. Patients were chronically HBV-infected and treatment-naive. Study results and limitations: Since sampling was bulk and unsorted, CD4+ and CD8+ repertoires were not compared. It was in tumors, not blood, that the top-250-clone fraction was significantly higher (p = 0.039). Tumor-adjacent and tumor-blood pairs shared less of their repertoires than tumor region pairs shared.

The CDR3 covers 16 residues. Trimming stripped 2 bases from V and 2 bases from J, with 15 bases between. Germline CDR1 and CDR2: SGHDT and YYEEEE. A primer in the constant region served to generate TCR beta cDNA from about 470 ng of total RNA. A slightly modified ARM-PCR protocol with three nested multiplex PCR rounds produced these TCR beta libraries. The study ran its first two PCR rounds for roughly 10 cycles each, using TRBV1-TRBV30 forward primers and a C-beta reverse primer. TCRdb ran MiXCR on the multiplex PCR reads and lists one entry per CDR3 protein. The sample yields more than 150,000 distinct CDR3 sequences, roughly 60% seen once.

The sequencing input was peripheral blood. This clonotype was sampled from a man aged 35-49 years with primary liver carcinoma and hepatitis B virus infection. This sequence joins TRBV5-6 and TRBJ2-3; possible D gene TRBD1, 6 bases. The DNA of the CDR3 is TGTGCCAGCAGCTTCTCAGGGGCGGGTGACACAGATACGCAGTATTTT. Translation: CASSFSGAGDTDTQYF.